The next 13 T cell receptor beta chains were all read from a single sample in a study of T cell responses to AZD1222 COVID-19 vaccine. Profiled with immunoSEQ multiplex PCR; TCRdb holds only in-frame clones, not every one. The sample includes about 35,000 clones, approximately 90% of them seen just once. The sample was peripheral blood, taken 28 days after the second AZD1222 dose. The receptors here all came from an adult who received the AZD1222 COVID-19 vaccine.

The rearrangement joins TRBV28 to TRBJ1-4, with TRBD1 as a possible D gene (6 bases). Trimming stripped 3 bases from V and 8 bases from J, with 13 bases between. Germline V lookup: CDR1 MDHEN, CDR2 SYDVKM. The CDR3 spans 14 residues. CDR3 sequence reads: CASSFGGEGEKLFF. The DNA of the CDR3 is TGTGCCAGCAGTTTCGGGGGCGAGGGAGAAAAACTGTTTTTT.

Details on this clone: The sample has other DNA sequences that encode this CDR3 too. This chain links TRBV5-1 with TRBJ2-3, with no clear D. Germline V lookup: CDR1 SGHRS, CDR2 YFSETQ. The V end lost 3 bases, the J end lost 2 bases, and 7 bases lay between the germline ends. CDR3 size: 13 residues. The DNA for the CDR3 is TGCGCCAGCAGCTCGGGCTCCACAGATACGCAGTATTTT. Translation: CASSSGSTDTQYF.

CDR3 sequence reads: CASSLARSADTQYF. Here the CDR3 DNA reads TGTGCCAGCAGCTTAGCCCGGTCGGCAGATACGCAGTATTTT. The chain is built from TRBV11-3 and TRBJ2-3; the D is unclear. Germline-derived CDR1 and CDR2 are SGHNT and YENEEA. The CDR3 extends over 14 amino acids. Between the trimmed V and J ends, which lost 1 base and 4 bases, there was a span of 9 bases.

This chain links TRBV14 with TRBJ1-2, with TRBD1 matching over 8 bases. V dropped 5 bases and J dropped 5; count of bases not matched to a gene: 7. From germline, CDR1 is SGHDN and CDR2 FVKESK. This CDR3 contains 14 residues. Here the CDR3 DNA reads TGTGCCAGCAGCTTACACAGGGGGAGTTATGGCTACACCTTC. Translated: CASSLHRGSYGYTF.

This clone came up once. The chain joins TRBV5-1 to TRBJ2-2; a weak D match, TRBD1 (7 bases). This CDR3 has 16 residues. Germline V lookup: CDR1 SGHRS, CDR2 YFSETQ. V dropped 1 base and J dropped 2 bases, with 12 bases sitting between them. The CDR3 loop reads CASSLRQGGNTGELFF. CDR3 nucleotides: TGCGCCAGCAGCTTGAGACAGGGAGGCAACACCGGGGAGCTGTTTTTT.

The chain recombines TRBV6-2 or TRBV6-3 with TRBJ2-2; D might be TRBD2 (5 bases). This CDR3 comprises 17 residues. With 1 base removed from V and 4 bases from J, the gap between germline ends came to 16 bases. In germline, CDR1 is MNHEY, CDR2 SVGEGT. The CDR3 bases are TGTGCCAGCAGTTACTTTCTAGGAGGTCCTGGCACCGGGGAGCTGTTTTTT. This sequence encodes CASSYFLGGPGTGELFF.

This chain uses TRBV7-9 with TRBJ2-1; unclear D gene. Per the germline V gene, CDR1 is SEHNR and CDR2 is FQNEAQ (reference sequence). The V end lost 5 bases, the J end lost 4 bases, and 15 bases lay between the germline ends. The CDR3 covers 15 residues. DNA for the CDR3: TGTGCCAGCAGCCCTAACCCCGACCGTTACAATGAGCAGTTCTTC. This translates into CASSPNPDRYNEQFF.

The rearrangement joins TRBV7-2 to TRBJ1-3; no reliable D call. The germline V and J ends were trimmed by 3 bases and 4 bases, with 13 bases remaining between them. Germline V gene lookup returns CDR1 SGHTA and CDR2 FQGNSA. The CDR3 contains 15 residues. Here the CDR3 DNA reads TGTGCCAGCAGCTTTAGGTCTGGCCAGGGAAACACCATATATTTT. It yields the protein CASSFRSGQGNTIYF.

This rearrangement joins TRBV7-9 to TRBJ1-4; 7 bases align to TRBD1. Looked up from germline, CDR1 is SEHNR and CDR2 is FQNEAQ (reference sequence). V shed 5 bases, J shed 4 bases, and the junction held 4 bases outside the gene matches. This CDR3 has 14 amino acids. The CDR3 sequence is CASSPGDSNEKLFF. CDR3 DNA: TGTGCCAGCAGCCCAGGGGACAGTAATGAAAAACTGTTTTTT.

This chain joins TRBV9 and TRBJ2-7; D gene ambiguous. The V and J ends lost 6 bases and 2 bases respectively, with 15 bases between them. CDR1 SGDLS and CDR2 YYNGEE come from the germline V gene. CDR3 size: 14 residues. In DNA form, the CDR3 reads TGTGCCAGCAATAGTCCCTTCTACCCCTACGAGCAGTACTTC. Translating it yields CASNSPFYPYEQYF.

On this clone: Other DNA sequences from this sample encode an identical CDR3 as well. The V gene is TRBV12-3 or TRBV12-4, the J gene TRBJ1-4; no definite D call. Trimming took 3 bases from V and 8 from J, leaving 4 bases between them. This CDR3 has 11 residues. The CDR3 loop is CASSLGEKLFF. The CDR3 DNA is TGTGCCAGCAGTTTGGGGGAAAAACTGTTTTTT.

J is TRBJ2-7 and V is TRBV6-5; D is uncertain. V was shortened by 4 bases and J by 5 bases, with 12 bases between the two germline ends. The CDR3 spans 13 residues. CDR1 and CDR2 from the germline V gene are MNHEY and SVGAGI. For the CDR3, the DNA is TGTGCCAGCAGTTCCCCCCAGTCCGACGAGCAGTACTTC. Amino acids: CASSSPQSDEQYF.

The chain couples TRBV10-3 to TRBJ1-1; the D gene is possibly TRBD1 (5 bases). The V end lost 6 bases, the J end lost 1 base, and 9 bases lay between the germline ends. The CDR3 has 13 amino acids. CDR1 ENHRY and CDR2 SYGVKD come from the germline V gene. The CDR3 DNA reads as TGTGCCATCAGACTGGGGACGAACACTGAAGCTTTCTTT. This sequence encodes CAIRLGTNTEAFF.